The T cell receptor beta chain under discussion was sequenced for a study of T cell repertoires in cytomegalovirus infection. TCRdb re-called the reads through MiXCR, storing one row per CDR3 protein. The repertoire holds some 150,000 distinct CDR3 sequences, with roughly a third as singletons. CDR3 length equals 15 residues. Germline V gene data show CDR1 as MNHEY and CDR2 as SVGEGT. V was shortened by 5 bases and J by 5 bases, with 16 bases between the two germline ends. This clonotype occurred a few times. Its antigen is unknown. The sample was CD8+ T cells from cultured PBMCs, taken from culture after CMV antigen stimulation. This receptor was obtained from a human donor in good health (CMV status not recorded). Some clones in this sample may be carry-over from other donors' samples. The chain couples TRBV6-2 or TRBV6-3 to TRBJ1-5, with a weak D call TRBD1 (5 bases). CDR3 sequence (DNA): TGTGCCAGCAGTAGGGACGCCCTCAACGATCAGCCCCAGCATTTT. It encodes CASSRDALNDQPQHF.